The TCR beta chain described here comes from a study of blood T cells in healthy people across ages. Findings and caveats of the study: TCR beta diversity per million T cells fell roughly linearly with age. Bulk PBMC profiling left naive and antigen-experienced comparisons inconclusive.

This clonotype was counted once. Its antigen is undetermined. Primed by a sample-barcoded 5' primer and a J-beta primer mix, a second PCR proceeded for roughly 6 to 12 cycles. Template switching added a 12-random-nucleotide identifier to every cDNA molecule. TCRdb analysed the 5' RACE reads with MiXCR anew, one entry per CDR3 protein. The sample holds about 580,000 distinct CDR3 sequences, 40% to 55% seen once. The CDR3 totals 17 residues. Germline V gene sequence: CDR1 LGHDT, CDR2 YNNKEL (reference sequence). Trimming at V came to 4 bases and at J to 0 bases, leaving 7 bases not matched to a gene. This sequence originates from a man of 80 years or more in good health. The genes are TRBV3-1 and TRBJ2-7, with 12 bases lining up with TRBD2. Input material: blood. The chain's CDR3 is CASSPWTSGTSSYEQYF. The CDR3 DNA reads TGTGCCAGCAGCCCATGGACTAGCGGGACCAGCTCCTACGAGCAGTACTTC.